Listed below are T cell receptor beta chains from one sample, sequenced in a study of spatial heterogeneity in lung cancer. TCRdb passed the 5' RACE reads through MiXCR, listing each CDR3 protein once. The profile shows around 60,000 distinct CDR3 sequences, 8.4% of them singletons. The sample was PBMCs, taken at surgery. The receptors here all came from a female donor with early-stage non-small cell lung cancer. Each CDR3 is given with its conserved first and last residue. The D gene is left open where the match is weak. Size is omitted from some rows. Given values are once, few, many or a class for expanded clones.

length | D | size | J | V | DNA | CDR3
16 | - | many | TRBJ1-4 | TRBV24-1 | TGTGCCACCAGTGATCCGGGAACCGCAACTAATGAAAAACTGTTTTTT | CATSDPGTATNEKLFF
14 | - | - | TRBJ2-1 | TRBV7-9 | TGTGCCAGCAGCTTACGGATCGGGGGCAATGAGCAGTTCTTC | CASSLRIGGNEQFF
15 | TRBD2 | few | TRBJ2-5 | TRBV6-2/TRBV6-3 | TGTGCCAGCAAGCGAGCGGGGGGCCCCCAAGAGACCCAGTACTTC | CASKRAGGPQETQYF
15 | - | few | TRBJ1-2 | TRBV5-5 | TGTGCCAGCAAATATCAATCGGGGCTCAACTATGGCTACACCTTC | CASKYQSGLNYGYTF
14 | - | - | TRBJ1-3 | TRBV6-6 | TGTGCCAGCAGTTACAAGGGGAGCGGAAACACCATATATTTT | CASSYKGSGNTIYF
14 | TRBD2 | - | TRBJ2-5 | TRBV28 | TGTGCCAGCTCGATGGGGGGGGATCAAGAGACCCAGTACTTC | CASSMGGDQETQYF
16 | - | few | TRBJ2-1 | TRBV27 | TGTGCCAGCAGTTTAGTCCCTTTGAGCTCCTACAATGAGCAGTTCTTC | CASSLVPLSSYNEQFF
13 | - | many | TRBJ1-5 | TRBV7-8 | TGTGCCAGCAGCTCGGCGGGGCTTCAGCCCCAGCATTTT | CASSSAGLQPQHF
17 | TRBD1 | - | TRBJ1-5 | TRBV28 | TGTGCCAGCAGTGAGCCAAACAGGGGGCTAAGCAATCAGCCCCAGCATTTT | CASSEPNRGLSNQPQHF
13 | - | many | TRBJ2-3 | TRBV9 | TGTGCCAGCACCGGGACCGTCCCAGATACGCAGTATTTT | CASTGTVPDTQYF
14 | - | few | TRBJ2-1 | TRBV12-3/TRBV12-4 | TGTGCCAGCAGCCCGGGAGCGATCTACAATGAGCAGTTCTTC | CASSPGAIYNEQFF
15 | - | many | TRBJ2-7 | TRBV9 | TGTGCCAGCAGCGTAGGTTTAGCTGATACATACGAGCAGTACTTC | CASSVGLADTYEQYF
12 | TRBD1 | few | TRBJ1-5 | TRBV28 | TGTGCCAGTGGGACAGCAAATCAGCCCCAGCATTTT | CASGTANQPQHF
14 | TRBD1 | few | TRBJ2-3 | TRBV28 | TGTGCCAGCAGTTTAAACAGGGGGCGAGATACGCAGTATTTT | CASSLNRGRDTQYF
14 | - | - | TRBJ1-5 | TRBV20-1 | TGCAGTGCTCCCGTGACGGGAGGAAATCAGCCCCAGCATTTT | CSAPVTGGNQPQHF
16 | - | many | TRBJ1-5 | TRBV7-8 | TGTGCCAGCAGCTTAGAAAGGACACATAGCAATCAGCCCCAGCATTTT | CASSLERTHSNQPQHF
15 | TRBD1 | many | TRBJ2-5 | TRBV28 | TGTGCCAGCGCCTGGGACAGGGTGGACCAAGAGACCCAGTACTTC | CASAWDRVDQETQYF
12 | - | few | TRBJ1-4 | TRBV10-3 | TGTGCCATCAAGGCGACAAATGAAAAACTGTTTTTT | CAIKATNEKLFF
11 | - | many | TRBJ1-1 | TRBV7-3 | TGTGCCAGCAGCTTAACGGATTCAGCTTTCTTT | CASSLTDSAFF
14 | - | many | TRBJ2-1 | TRBV28 | TGTGCCAGCAGTTTCGAGGGAGGGGGCAATGAGCAGTTCTTC | CASSFEGGGNEQFF
15 | - | - | TRBJ1-5 | TRBV20-1 | TGCAGTGCTAGAGATAGCGAGAGAGGAGGTCAGCCCCAGCATTTT | CSARDSERGGQPQHF
14 | TRBD1 | - | TRBJ1-1 | TRBV12-3/TRBV12-4 | TGTGCCAGCAGTTGGAGACAGGGGGACACTGAAGCTTTCTTT | CASSWRQGDTEAFF
15 | TRBD1 | few | TRBJ2-3 | TRBV7-9 | TGTGCCAGCAGCTTAGGTAGACAGGGGAAAGATACGCAGTATTTT | CASSLGRQGKDTQYF
13 | - | many | TRBJ1-5 | TRBV12-3/TRBV12-4 | TGTGCCAGCAGTCCTGACAGACATCAGCCCCAGCATTTT | CASSPDRHQPQHF
14 | - | few | TRBJ1-2 | TRBV6-5 | TGTGCCAGCAGTTATCGGGGTGCGGACTATGGCTACACCTTC | CASSYRGADYGYTF
17 | TRBD1 | few | TRBJ1-4 | TRBV2 | TGTGCCAGCCTCCCGGGACAGGGGGCTGGGACTAATGAAAAACTGTTTTTT | CASLPGQGAGTNEKLFF
14 | TRBD1 | - | TRBJ1-5 | TRBV28 | TGTGCCAACGGTCCGACAGGGGATGGTCAGCCCCAGCATTTT | CANGPTGDGQPQHF
11 | - | many | TRBJ1-1 | TRBV12-3/TRBV12-4 | TGTGCCAGCAGTTTAATGGCCCAAGCTTTCTTT | CASSLMAQAFF
14 | - | few | TRBJ2-7 | TRBV27 | TGTGCCAGCAGTGCACGACAGGCCTCCTACGAGCAGTACTTC | CASSARQASYEQYF
14 | TRBD1 | few | TRBJ2-1 | TRBV6-5 | TGTGCCAGCGAACGGACAGGGACCTACAATGAGCAGTTCTTC | CASERTGTYNEQFF
16 | - | few | TRBJ2-7 | TRBV5-1 | TGCGCCAGCAGCTTGGAGGGGGGCCTATCGACCTACGAGCAGTACTTC | CASSLEGGLSTYEQYF
16 | - | few | TRBJ2-1 | TRBV20-1 | TGCAGTGCTAGAGATCTTTTACTAGCTTCATACAATGAGCAGTTCTTC | CSARDLLLASYNEQFF
13 | - | - | TRBJ2-7 | TRBV20-1 | TGCAGTGCTAGAGATAGGAGAGTCGGCGAGCAGTACTTC | CSARDRRVGEQYF
17 | TRBD1 | - | TRBJ1-1 | TRBV20-1 | TGCAGTGCTAAATCAGGATCCGGGACAGGGGTGGCCACTGAAGCTTTCTTT | CSAKSGSGTGVATEAFF
11 | - | - | TRBJ2-5 | TRBV7-2 | TGTGCCAGCAGCCAGGACTCCCGATTGAACTTC | CASSQDSRLNF
13 | - | many | TRBJ1-1 | TRBV9 | TGTGCCAGCAGCGTAAGCCGGGACACTGAAGCTTTCTTT | CASSVSRDTEAFF
14 | - | many | TRBJ1-5 | TRBV28 | TGTGCCAGCACGGACATCCTTAGCAATCAGCCCCAGCATTTT | CASTDILSNQPQHF
13 | - | many | TRBJ2-7 | TRBV5-4 | TGTGCCAGCAATGAACAGGGTAGCGACGAGCAGTACTTC | CASNEQGSDEQYF
15 | - | few | TRBJ2-2 | TRBV6-5 | TGTGCCAGCAGTTTCCGGGACTCAAACACCGGGGAGCTGTTTTTT | CASSFRDSNTGELFF
14 | - | few | TRBJ2-1 | TRBV20-1 | TGCAGTGCTATCCTGGGGGCAGACTACAATGAGCAGTTCTTC | CSAILGADYNEQFF
18 | TRBD2 | few | TRBJ2-1 | TRBV28 | TGTGCCAGCAGTCCCCCCAAGACTAGCGGGATCTTCTACAATGAGCAGTTCTTC | CASSPPKTSGIFYNEQFF
15 | TRBD2 | many | TRBJ2-1 | TRBV18 | TGTGCCAGCTCATCTCGACTAGCGGGAGGCAATGAGCAGTTCTTC | CASSSRLAGGNEQFF
15 | - | few | TRBJ2-1 | TRBV5-1 | TGCGCCAGCAGCCCCAAGGACTATATATACAATGAGCAGTTCTTC | CASSPKDYIYNEQFF
15 | TRBD1 | many | TRBJ2-5 | TRBV6-5 | TGTGCCAGCCCGTCCCGGGACAGGGCGCAAGAGACCCAGTACTTC | CASPSRDRAQETQYF
16 | - | many | TRBJ2-3 | TRBV5-1 | TGCGCCAGCAGCCCCGGGAGAGGGGGCGCGACAGATACGCAGTATTTT | CASSPGRGGATDTQYF
14 | - | few | TRBJ1-5 | TRBV2 | TGTGCCAGCAATACCCGAGGGGCAGGGCAGCCCCAGCATTTT | CASNTRGAGQPQHF
15 | TRBD1 | - | TRBJ2-7 | TRBV19 | TGTGCCAGTAGTATGGGGACAGGGGGCGGCTACGAGCAGTACTTC | CASSMGTGGGYEQYF
14 | - | few | TRBJ1-5 | TRBV7-6 | TGTGCCAGCAGCCCCGAGACAGGCAATCAGCCCCAGCATTTT | CASSPETGNQPQHF
11 | - | many | TRBJ1-2 | TRBV10-3 | TGTGCCATCAGTGATTTAGACGGCTACACCTTC | CAISDLDGYTF
13 | - | many | TRBJ1-2 | TRBV27 | TGTGCCAGCAAAAACAGGGATCTTAGCGGCTACACCTTC | CASKNRDLSGYTF
10 | - | many | TRBJ1-1 | TRBV29-1 | TGCAGCGTTATGACAGTTGAAGCTTTCTTT | CSVMTVEAFF
15 | TRBD2 | - | TRBJ2-3 | TRBV12-3/TRBV12-4 | TGTGCCAGCAGTTTGGTGGGCGGGAGAAAGGATACGCAGTATTTT | CASSLVGGRKDTQYF
14 | - | many | TRBJ1-1 | TRBV29-1 | TGCAGCGTTGTGCTCGGTAAAATGAACACTGAAGCTTTCTTT | CSVVLGKMNTEAFF
18 | TRBD1 | few | TRBJ1-6 | TRBV9 | TGTGCCAGCAGCGTGGTAACCGGGACAGGGCTTGGGAATTCACCCCTCCACTTT | CASSVVTGTGLGNSPLHF
19 | TRBD1 | many | TRBJ1-5 | TRBV28 | TGTGCCAGCCTTTGGAGCGGGACAGGGGCTCCTTATAGCAATCAGCCCCAGCATTTT | CASLWSGTGAPYSNQPQHF
16 | - | medium-sized | TRBJ2-3 | TRBV10-1 | TGCGCCAGCAGTGAGTCGTTAGGGACTCTCACAGATACGCAGTATTTT | CASSESLGTLTDTQYF
14 | - | - | TRBJ2-5 | TRBV7-8 | TGTGCCAGCAGCTTAGCGAGGGAGCGTGAGACCCAGTACTTC | CASSLARERETQYF
14 | - | few | TRBJ1-5 | TRBV2 | TGTGCCAGCAGTGAACCCAGTACCTTGGGACCCCAGCATTTT | CASSEPSTLGPQHF
16 | - | few | TRBJ2-2 | TRBV4-2 | TGTGCCAGCAGCCGAGGGACCACTGAGGGGGCCGGGGAGCTGTTTTTT | CASSRGTTEGAGELFF
16 | TRBD1 | many | TRBJ2-3 | TRBV5-6 | TGTGCCAGCAGCCCGGTGACAGGGTTTAGCACAGATACGCAGTATTTT | CASSPVTGFSTDTQYF